A selection of T cell receptor beta chains follows, all from one sample in a study of T cells in Graves' hyperthyroidism and ophthalmopathy. From the multiplex PCR reads, TCRdb called clonotypes with MiXCR, one entry per CDR3 protein. Counted here are around 690,000 distinct CDR3 sequences, 20% to 25% occurring once; the ten biggest clones make up under 35%. The specimen was blood. The receptors originated from a man aged 25-45 years with Graves' ophthalmopathy. Each CDR3 is given with its conserved first and last residue. A D gene is named only where the DNA matches it firmly. Clone size appears in some rows only: once, few, many, or a class for an expanded clone.

>NA|TRBV5-1|few|TRBJ1-1
CASSYTNRPGTTNTEAFF
TGCGCCAGCAGCTATACAAACCGACCCGGGACAACGAACACTGAAGCTTTCTTT
>NA|TRBV27|few|TRBJ2-1
CASLTSNNEQFF
TGTGCCAGCTTAACAAGCAACAATGAGCAGTTCTTC
>NA|TRBV5-6|NA|TRBJ1-1
CASSLPGPTTEAFF
TGTGCCAGCAGCTTGCCGGGACCAACCACTGAAGCTTTCTTT
>TRBD1|TRBV6-5|NA|TRBJ2-2
CASSYGTGGATGELFF
TGTGCCAGCAGTTACGGGACAGGGGGCGCAACCGGGGAGCTGTTTTTT
>NA|TRBV19|NA|TRBJ1-1
CASSIAAGADTEAFF
TGTGCCAGTAGTATAGCCGCGGGGGCTGACACTGAAGCTTTCTTT
>NA|TRBV6-5|NA|TRBJ2-7
CASSYGQNYEQYF
TGTGCCAGCAGTTACGGACAGAACTACGAGCAGTACTTC
>TRBD2|TRBV6-5|few|TRBJ2-2
CASSYRSSGSVAGELFF
TGTGCCAGCAGTTACAGGAGTAGCGGGAGTGTCGCCGGGGAGCTGTTTTTT
>TRBD2|TRBV20-1|NA|TRBJ2-3
CSVRPGLAGYPTDTQYF
TGCAGTGTTCGTCCGGGACTAGCGGGATACCCCACAGATACGCAGTATTTT
>TRBD1|TRBV30|NA|TRBJ2-6
CAWNPGTGTARANVLTF
TGTGCCTGGAACCCCGGGACAGGGACCGCGAGGGCCAACGTCCTGACTTTC
>TRBD1|TRBV27|NA|TRBJ2-5
CASSRYRGEETQYF
TGTGCCAGCAGTAGATACAGGGGTGAAGAGACCCAGTACTTC
>NA|TRBV7-8|NA|TRBJ2-3
CASSLDYYSTNTQYF
TGTGCCAGCAGCTTGGACTATTACTCGACTAATACGCAGTATTTT
>NA|TRBV20-1|many|TRBJ2-7
CSAQTQRWSYEQYF
TGCAGTGCTCAGACCCAAAGGTGGTCCTACGAGCAGTACTTC
>NA|TRBV3-1|NA|TRBJ2-6
CASSQRGEAGANVLTF
TGTGCCAGCAGCCAGAGGGGGGAAGCTGGGGCCAACGTCCTGACTTTC
>NA|TRBV4-2|NA|TRBJ2-3
CASSQVLSGEGTDTQYF
TGTGCCAGCAGCCAGGTCCTTAGCGGAGAGGGCACAGATACGCAGTATTTT
>NA|TRBV20-1|many|TRBJ2-1
CSAIIPRGLNEQFF
TGCAGTGCTATTATACCCCGGGGCCTCAACGAGCAGTTCTTC
>NA|TRBV7-9|NA|TRBJ1-1
CASSRQAMNTEAFF
TGTGCCAGCAGCAGACAGGCCATGAACACTGAAGCTTTCTTT
>NA|TRBV5-5|many|TRBJ1-2
CASSLLAGYGYTF
TGTGCCAGCAGCCTACTCGCGGGGTATGGCTACACCTTC
>TRBD1|TRBV20-1|NA|TRBJ2-5
CSARSDRGETQYF
TGCAGTGCTAGATCGGACAGGGGAGAGACCCAGTACTTC
>TRBD1|TRBV7-8|many|TRBJ1-1
CASRQPGTGGGDTEAFF
TGTGCCAGCAGACAGCCTGGGACAGGGGGCGGGGATACTGAAGCTTTCTTT
>TRBD2|TRBV27|NA|TRBJ2-1
CASSSTSGVGNEQFF
TGTGCCAGCAGTTCGACTAGCGGGGTGGGAAATGAGCAGTTCTTC
>NA|TRBV7-9|many|TRBJ2-7
CASSLGQGGSYEQYF
TGTGCCAGCAGCTTAGGCCAGGGGGGTTCCTACGAGCAGTACTTC
>NA|TRBV6-1|few|TRBJ2-7
CASSPGRVTYEQYF
TGTGCCAGCAGTCCCGGGCGGGTAACCTACGAGCAGTACTTC
>NA|TRBV20-1|few|TRBJ1-2
CSASPAQLNYGYTF
TGCAGTGCTAGTCCTGCCCAGCTAAACTATGGCTACACCTTC
>NA|TRBV10-3|NA|TRBJ1-1
CAISDRDDTEAFF
TGTGCCATCAGTGACAGGGACGACACTGAAGCTTTCTTT
>NA|TRBV11-3|NA|TRBJ2-3
CASSLGLPGDTQYF
TGTGCCAGCAGCTTAGGACTACCTGGGGATACGCAGTATTTT
>TRBD1|TRBV11-2|many|TRBJ2-3
CASSSPGQEAWTSTDTQYF
TGTGCCAGCTCGTCTCCGGGACAGGAAGCGTGGACTAGCACAGATACGCAGTATTTT
>NA|TRBV28|once|TRBJ2-7
CAISPGGNLREQYF
TGTGCCATCTCCCCTGGCGGGAATCTACGCGAGCAGTACTTC
>NA|TRBV2|NA|TRBJ1-2
CASSEFPRGTYGYTF
TGTGCCAGCAGTGAATTTCCTAGGGGGACCTATGGCTACACCTTC
>NA|TRBV7-9|many|TRBJ2-7
CASSSSASYYEQYF
TGTGCCAGCAGCTCTAGCGCCTCGTACTACGAGCAGTACTTC
>TRBD2|TRBV28|few|TRBJ2-4
CASRGQGSGKNIQYF
TGTGCCAGCAGAGGCCAGGGTAGCGGGAAAAACATTCAGTACTTC
>NA|TRBV28|many|TRBJ2-7
CASSSQGELSYEQYF
TGTGCCAGCAGTTCCCAGGGAGAGCTCTCCTACGAGCAGTACTTC
>NA|TRBV7-2|few|TRBJ1-2
CASSSVNGYTF
TGTGCCAGCAGCTCCGTAAATGGCTACACCTTC
>TRBD1|TRBV18|many|TRBJ2-3
CASSMTGANADTQYF
TGTGCCAGCTCAATGACAGGGGCCAACGCAGATACGCAGTATTTT
>NA|TRBV6-1|many|TRBJ1-5
CASSTEGQGQPQHF
TGTGCCAGCTCAACAGAGGGGCAAGGTCAGCCCCAGCATTTT
>NA|TRBV20-1|NA|TRBJ2-4
CSARGGQGRKNIQYF
TGCAGTGCTAGAGGCGGGCAGGGAAGAAAAAACATTCAGTACTTC
>TRBD1|TRBV28|many|TRBJ2-7
CASSPTPGSGTGPYEQYF
TGTGCCAGCAGCCCCACTCCAGGATCCGGGACAGGGCCCTACGAGCAGTACTTC
>NA|TRBV30|many|TRBJ1-2
CAWSVQIQGHGYTF
TGTGCCTGGAGTGTCCAAATACAGGGTCATGGCTACACCTTC
>TRBD2|TRBV7-2|NA|TRBJ2-3
CASSLTPPGTSGPADTQYF
TGTGCCAGCAGCTTAACCCCACCCGGGACTAGCGGGCCGGCTGATACGCAGTATTTT
>TRBD2|TRBV5-1|few|TRBJ2-5
CASSFEAGGRETQYF
TGCGCCAGCAGCTTCGAAGCGGGAGGGAGGGAGACCCAGTACTTC
>NA|TRBV5-1|many|TRBJ2-5
CASCPGATREARETQYF
TGCGCCAGCTGTCCCGGGGCCACAAGGGAGGCTCGAGAGACCCAGTACTTC
>NA|TRBV10-3|once|TRBJ2-1
CAISERVATAGEQFF
TGTGCCATCAGTGAGAGGGTAGCGACCGCTGGCGAGCAGTTCTTC
>NA|TRBV28|many|TRBJ2-5
CASMRGGGETQYF
TGTGCCAGCATGCGCGGAGGCGGGGAGACCCAGTACTTC
>TRBD2|TRBV20-1|many|TRBJ2-3
CSARASGPGDTQYF
TGCAGTGCTAGAGCTAGCGGTCCGGGAGATACGCAGTATTTT
>NA|TRBV2|once|TRBJ2-3
CASSGATAAQYF
TGTGCCAGCAGTGGAGCGACAGCCGCGCAGTATTTT
>TRBD1|TRBV13|NA|TRBJ1-1
CASNLGQQNTEAFF
TGTGCCAGCAACCTGGGACAGCAGAACACTGAAGCTTTCTTT
>NA|TRBV11-3|many|TRBJ1-2
CASSLRVSNYGYTF
TGTGCCAGCAGCTTAAGGGTCAGCAACTATGGCTACACCTTC
>TRBD2|TRBV7-9|NA|TRBJ2-1
CASSLEQWGSGRDPPKEQFF
TGTGCCAGCAGCTTAGAACAGTGGGGTAGCGGGAGGGACCCTCCAAAAGAGCAGTTCTTC
>NA|TRBV6-2/TRBV6-3|NA|TRBJ2-5
CASSYQPLGEETQYF
TGTGCCAGCAGTTACCAACCCTTAGGAGAAGAGACCCAGTACTTC
>NA|TRBV12-3/TRBV12-4|NA|TRBJ2-1
CASSLEALVSSYNEQFF
TGTGCCAGCAGTTTGGAAGCTCTTGTAAGCTCCTACAATGAGCAGTTCTTC
>TRBD1|TRBV28|many|TRBJ1-2
CASIHAGVRAQGGYGYTF
TGTGCCAGCATCCATGCGGGCGTAAGGGCCCAGGGGGGCTATGGCTACACCTTC
>TRBD2|TRBV3-1|few|TRBJ2-1
CASSQTSIAGGPGFF
TGTGCCAGCAGCCAAACATCAATAGCGGGAGGGCCAGGGTTCTTC
>TRBD1|TRBV4-2|few|TRBJ2-7
CASSPGDRGLDEQYF
TGTGCCAGCAGCCCCGGGGACAGGGGGCTAGACGAGCAGTACTTC
>NA|TRBV7-2|many|TRBJ2-7
CASSFLVVAGLQYEQYF
TGTGCCAGCAGCTTCTTGGTGGTGGCGGGACTTCAATACGAGCAGTACTTC
>TRBD2|TRBV2|NA|TRBJ2-2
CASMGGGRHTGELFF
TGTGCCAGCATGGGGGGGGGTCGACACACCGGGGAGCTGTTTTTT
>TRBD1|TRBV24-1|few|TRBJ1-6
CATSGPQGRPSNSPLHF
TGTGCCACCAGTGGACCACAGGGGCGGCCCTCCAATTCACCCCTCCACTTT
>TRBD2|TRBV7-2|NA|TRBJ2-1
CASSLPLAGDDNEQFF
TGTGCCAGCAGCCTCCCACTAGCGGGAGACGACAATGAGCAGTTCTTC
>TRBD2|TRBV2|many|TRBJ2-3
CASSPGLAVGTDTQYF
TGTGCCAGCAGCCCGGGACTAGCGGTAGGCACAGATACGCAGTATTTT
>NA|TRBV7-2|many|TRBJ1-1
CASSPVGGPNTEAFF
TGTGCCAGCAGCCCAGTCGGTGGACCGAACACTGAAGCTTTCTTT
>TRBD2|TRBV7-9|many|TRBJ2-1
CASSLTSEALRGQFF
TGTGCCAGCAGCCTGACTAGCGAGGCCCTAAGGGGGCAGTTCTTC